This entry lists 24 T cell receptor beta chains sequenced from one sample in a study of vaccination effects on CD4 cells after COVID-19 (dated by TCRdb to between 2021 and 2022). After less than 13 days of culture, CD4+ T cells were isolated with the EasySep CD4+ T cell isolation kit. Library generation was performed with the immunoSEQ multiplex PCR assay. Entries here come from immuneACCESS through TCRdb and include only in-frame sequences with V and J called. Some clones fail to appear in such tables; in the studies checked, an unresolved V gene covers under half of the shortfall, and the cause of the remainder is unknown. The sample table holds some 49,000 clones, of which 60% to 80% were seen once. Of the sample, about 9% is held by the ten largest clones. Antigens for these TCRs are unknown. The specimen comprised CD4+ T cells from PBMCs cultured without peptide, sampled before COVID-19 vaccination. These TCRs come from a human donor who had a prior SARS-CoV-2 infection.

The CDR3 DNA reads TGTGCCAGCAGCTTCCCGGTTGAGGGGGCCGTCACTGAAGCTTTCTTT. Encoded protein: CASSFPVEGAVTEAFF. J is TRBJ1-1 and V is TRBV11-3; 7 positions agree with TRBD1. CDR3 length: 16 residues. In germline, CDR1 is SGHNT, CDR2 YENEEA. Germline trimming cut 3 bases from V and 4 bases from J; bases unmatched to any gene: 11.

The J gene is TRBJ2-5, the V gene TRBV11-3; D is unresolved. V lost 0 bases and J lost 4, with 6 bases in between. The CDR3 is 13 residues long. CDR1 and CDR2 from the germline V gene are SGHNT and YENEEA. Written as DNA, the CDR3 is TGTGCCAGCAGCTTAGATTTTGGAGAGACCCAGTACTTC. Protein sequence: CASSLDFGETQYF.

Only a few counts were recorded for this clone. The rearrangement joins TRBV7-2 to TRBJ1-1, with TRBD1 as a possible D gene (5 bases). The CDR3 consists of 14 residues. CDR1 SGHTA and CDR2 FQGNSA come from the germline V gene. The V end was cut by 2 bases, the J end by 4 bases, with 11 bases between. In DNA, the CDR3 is TGTGCCAGCAGCTTATCGGTTAGGGGCACTGAAGCTTTCTTT. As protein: CASSLSVRGTEAFF.

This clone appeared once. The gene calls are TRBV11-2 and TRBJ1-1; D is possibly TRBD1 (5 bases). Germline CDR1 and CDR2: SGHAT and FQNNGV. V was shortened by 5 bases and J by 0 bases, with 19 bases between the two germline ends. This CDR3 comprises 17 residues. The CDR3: CASSRPLTGDLNTEAFF. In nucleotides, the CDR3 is TGTGCCAGCAGCCGACCCCTCACAGGAGACCTGAACACTGAAGCTTTCTTT.

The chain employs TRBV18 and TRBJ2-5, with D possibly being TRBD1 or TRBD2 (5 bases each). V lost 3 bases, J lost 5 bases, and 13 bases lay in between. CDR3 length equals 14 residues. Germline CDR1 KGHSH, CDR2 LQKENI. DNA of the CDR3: TGTGCCAGCTCACCGATATCCCGGGACGAGACCCAGTACTTC. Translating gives CASSPISRDETQYF.

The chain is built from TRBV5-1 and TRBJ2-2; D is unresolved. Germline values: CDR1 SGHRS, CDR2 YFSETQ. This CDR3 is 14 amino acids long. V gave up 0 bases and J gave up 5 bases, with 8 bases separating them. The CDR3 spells CASSLVPGTGELFF. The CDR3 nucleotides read TGCGCCAGCAGCTTGGTTCCCGGGACCGGGGAGCTGTTTTTT.

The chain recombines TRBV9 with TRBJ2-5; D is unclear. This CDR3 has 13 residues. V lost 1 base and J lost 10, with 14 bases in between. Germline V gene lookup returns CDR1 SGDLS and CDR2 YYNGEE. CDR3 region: CASSVSQRGDQYF. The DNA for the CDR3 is TGTGCCAGCAGCGTAAGTCAGCGCGGAGACCAGTACTTC. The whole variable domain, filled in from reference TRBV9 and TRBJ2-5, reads DSGVTQTPKHLITATGQRVTLRCSPRSGDLSVYWYQQSLDQGLQFLIQYYNGEERAKGNILERFSAQQFPDLHSELNLSSLELGDSALYFCASSVSQRGDQYFGPGTRLLVL.

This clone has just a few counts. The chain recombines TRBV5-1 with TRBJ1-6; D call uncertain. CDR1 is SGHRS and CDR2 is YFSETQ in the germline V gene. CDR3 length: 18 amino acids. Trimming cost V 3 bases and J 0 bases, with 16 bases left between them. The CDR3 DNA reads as TGCGCCAGCAGCTCCGGCCCGACGGGAAGCTCCTATAATTCACCCCTCCACTTT. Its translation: CASSSGPTGSSYNSPLHF.

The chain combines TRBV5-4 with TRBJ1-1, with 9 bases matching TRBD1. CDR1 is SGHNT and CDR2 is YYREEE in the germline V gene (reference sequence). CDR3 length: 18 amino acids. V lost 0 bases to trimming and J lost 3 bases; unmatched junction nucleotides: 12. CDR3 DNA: TGTGCCAGCAGCTTGGGGGGTTTGACAGGGGGAGCGTACACTGAAGCTTTCTTT. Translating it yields CASSLGGLTGGAYTEAFF.

The CDR3 reads CASSLLGQGAIDEQFF. The CDR3 bases are TGTGCCAGCAGCTTATTAGGACAGGGGGCGATCGATGAGCAGTTCTTC. This chain links TRBV11-3 with TRBJ2-1; 11 bases align to TRBD1. This CDR3 spans 16 amino acids. Germline V lookup: CDR1 SGHNT, CDR2 YENEEA. V shed 2 bases, J shed 8 bases, and the junction held 8 bases outside the gene matches.

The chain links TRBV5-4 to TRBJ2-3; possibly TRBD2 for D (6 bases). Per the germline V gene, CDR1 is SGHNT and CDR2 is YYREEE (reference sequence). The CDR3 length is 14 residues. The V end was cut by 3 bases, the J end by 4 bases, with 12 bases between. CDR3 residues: CASSSKRAADTQYF. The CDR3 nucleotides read TGTGCCAGCAGCTCCAAGCGGGCGGCAGATACGCAGTATTTT.

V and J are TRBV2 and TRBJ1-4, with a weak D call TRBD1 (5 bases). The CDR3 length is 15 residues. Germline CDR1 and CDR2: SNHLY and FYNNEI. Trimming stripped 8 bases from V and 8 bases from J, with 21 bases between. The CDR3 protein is CASGPTQGPGEKLFF. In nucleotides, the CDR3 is TGTGCCAGCGGACCGACTCAGGGCCCGGGGGAAAAACTGTTTTTT.

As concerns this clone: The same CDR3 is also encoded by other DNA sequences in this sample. The CDR3 DNA follows: TGTGCCAGCAGCCTATCACGAGAGACCCAGTACTTC. It codes for CASSLSRETQYF. This chain connects TRBV7-2 to TRBJ2-5; D is uncertain. The germline gives CDR1 SGHTA, CDR2 FQGNSA. Between the trimmed V and J ends, which lost 5 bases and 4 bases, there was a span of 8 bases. The CDR3 has 12 amino acids.

The CDR3 nucleotides are TGTGCCAGCAACCGACCTCCCGAGCCCTACGAGCAGTACTTC. As protein: CASNRPPEPYEQYF. The J gene is TRBJ2-7, the V gene TRBV6-5; D call uncertain. The CDR3 consists of 14 residues. V lost 7 bases to trimming and J lost 2 bases, with 15 bases between them. The V gene's germline CDR1 is MNHEY and CDR2 SVGAGI.

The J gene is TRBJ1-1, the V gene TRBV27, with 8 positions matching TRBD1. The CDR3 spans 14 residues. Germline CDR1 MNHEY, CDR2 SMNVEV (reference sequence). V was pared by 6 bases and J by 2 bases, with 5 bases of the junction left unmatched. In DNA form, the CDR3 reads TGTGCCAGCAGCGACAGGGGACTTAACACTGAAGCTTTCTTT. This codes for CASSDRGLNTEAFF.

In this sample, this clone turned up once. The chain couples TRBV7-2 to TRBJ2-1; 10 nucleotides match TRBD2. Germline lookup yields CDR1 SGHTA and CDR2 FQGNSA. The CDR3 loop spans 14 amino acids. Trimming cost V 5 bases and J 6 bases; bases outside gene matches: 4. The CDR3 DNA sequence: TGTGCCAGCAGCATCAGGACTAGCGGCAATGAGCAGTTCTTC. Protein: CASSIRTSGNEQFF. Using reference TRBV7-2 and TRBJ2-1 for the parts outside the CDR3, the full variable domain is GAGVSQSPSNKVTEKGKDVELRCDPISGHTALYWYRQSLGQGLEFLIYFQGNSAPDKSGLPSDRFSAERTGGSVSTLTIQRTQQEDSAVYLCASSIRTSGNEQFFGPGTRLTVL.

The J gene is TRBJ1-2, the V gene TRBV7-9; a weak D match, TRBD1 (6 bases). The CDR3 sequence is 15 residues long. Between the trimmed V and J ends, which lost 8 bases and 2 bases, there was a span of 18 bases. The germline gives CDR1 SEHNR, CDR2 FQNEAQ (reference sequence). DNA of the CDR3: TGTGCCAGCGACATTCAGGGGAACCTGAACTATGGCTACACCTTC. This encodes CASDIQGNLNYGYTF.

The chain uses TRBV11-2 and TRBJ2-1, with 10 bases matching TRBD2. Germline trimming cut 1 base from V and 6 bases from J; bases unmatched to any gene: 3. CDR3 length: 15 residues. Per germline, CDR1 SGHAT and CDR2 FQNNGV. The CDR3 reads CASSLVSGRFNEQFF. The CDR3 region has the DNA TGTGCCAGCAGCTTAGTTAGCGGGAGGTTCAATGAGCAGTTCTTC. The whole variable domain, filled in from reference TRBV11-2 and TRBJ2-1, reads EAGVAQSPRYKIIEKRQSVAFWCNPISGHATLYWYQQILGQGPKLLIQFQNNGVVDDSQLPKDRFSAERLKGVDSTLKIQPAKLEDSAVYLCASSLVSGRFNEQFFGPGTRLTVL.

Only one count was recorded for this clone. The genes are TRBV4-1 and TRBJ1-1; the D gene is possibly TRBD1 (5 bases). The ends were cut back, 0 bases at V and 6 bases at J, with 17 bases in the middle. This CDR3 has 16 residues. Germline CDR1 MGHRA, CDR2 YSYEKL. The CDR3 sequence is CASSQETVVLGSEAFF. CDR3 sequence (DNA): TGCGCCAGCAGCCAAGAGACAGTCGTGCTGGGCTCTGAAGCTTTCTTT.

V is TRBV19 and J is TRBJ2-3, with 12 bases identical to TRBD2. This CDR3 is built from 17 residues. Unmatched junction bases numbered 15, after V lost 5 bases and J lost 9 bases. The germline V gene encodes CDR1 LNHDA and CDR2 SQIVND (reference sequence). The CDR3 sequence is CASSPRSSGGASDTQYF. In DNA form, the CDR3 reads TGTGCCAGTAGTCCTCGATCTAGCGGGGGGGCCTCGGACACGCAGTATTTT.

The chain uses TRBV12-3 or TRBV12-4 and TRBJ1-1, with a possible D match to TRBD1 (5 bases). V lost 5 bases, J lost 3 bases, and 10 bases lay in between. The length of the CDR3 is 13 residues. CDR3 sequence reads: CASSIEGDTEAFF. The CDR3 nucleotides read TGTGCCAGCAGTATAGAAGGGGACACTGAAGCTTTCTTT.

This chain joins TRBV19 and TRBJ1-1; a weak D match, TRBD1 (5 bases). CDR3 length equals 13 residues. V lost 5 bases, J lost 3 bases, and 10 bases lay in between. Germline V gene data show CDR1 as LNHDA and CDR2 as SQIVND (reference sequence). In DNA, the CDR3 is TGTGCCAGTAGTCAAAGACAGCACACTGAAGCTTTCTTT. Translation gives CASSQRQHTEAFF.

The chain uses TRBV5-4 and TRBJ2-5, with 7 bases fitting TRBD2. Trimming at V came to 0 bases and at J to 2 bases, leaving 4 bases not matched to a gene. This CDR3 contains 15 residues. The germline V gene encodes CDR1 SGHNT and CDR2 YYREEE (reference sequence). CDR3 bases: TGTGCCAGCAGCTTGGTCGGGGAGGGACAAGAGACCCAGTACTTC. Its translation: CASSLVGEGQETQYF.

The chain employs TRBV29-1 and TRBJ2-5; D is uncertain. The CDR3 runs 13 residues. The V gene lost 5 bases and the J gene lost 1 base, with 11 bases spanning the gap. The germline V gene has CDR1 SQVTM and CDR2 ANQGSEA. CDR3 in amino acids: CSVQALLQETQYF. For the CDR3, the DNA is TGCAGCGTTCAGGCCCTCCTCCAAGAGACCCAGTACTTC.